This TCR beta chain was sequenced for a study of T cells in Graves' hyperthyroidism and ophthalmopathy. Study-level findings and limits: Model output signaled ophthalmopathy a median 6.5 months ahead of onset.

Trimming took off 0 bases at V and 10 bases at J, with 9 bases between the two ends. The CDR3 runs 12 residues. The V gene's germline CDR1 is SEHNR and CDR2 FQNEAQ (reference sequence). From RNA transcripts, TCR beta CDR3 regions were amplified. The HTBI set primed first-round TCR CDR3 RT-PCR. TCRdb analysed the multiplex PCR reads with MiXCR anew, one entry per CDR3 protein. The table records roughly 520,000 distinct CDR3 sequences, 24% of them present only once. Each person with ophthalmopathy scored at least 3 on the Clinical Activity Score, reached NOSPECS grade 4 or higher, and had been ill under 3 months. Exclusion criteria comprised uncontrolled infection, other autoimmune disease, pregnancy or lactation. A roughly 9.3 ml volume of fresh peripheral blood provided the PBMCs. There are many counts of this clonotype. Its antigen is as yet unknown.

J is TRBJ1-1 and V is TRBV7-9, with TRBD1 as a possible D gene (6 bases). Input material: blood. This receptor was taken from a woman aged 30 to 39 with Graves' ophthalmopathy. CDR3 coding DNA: TGTGCCAGCAGCTTAGCGGGGGGGCGAGCTTTCTTT. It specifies CASSLAGGRAFF.